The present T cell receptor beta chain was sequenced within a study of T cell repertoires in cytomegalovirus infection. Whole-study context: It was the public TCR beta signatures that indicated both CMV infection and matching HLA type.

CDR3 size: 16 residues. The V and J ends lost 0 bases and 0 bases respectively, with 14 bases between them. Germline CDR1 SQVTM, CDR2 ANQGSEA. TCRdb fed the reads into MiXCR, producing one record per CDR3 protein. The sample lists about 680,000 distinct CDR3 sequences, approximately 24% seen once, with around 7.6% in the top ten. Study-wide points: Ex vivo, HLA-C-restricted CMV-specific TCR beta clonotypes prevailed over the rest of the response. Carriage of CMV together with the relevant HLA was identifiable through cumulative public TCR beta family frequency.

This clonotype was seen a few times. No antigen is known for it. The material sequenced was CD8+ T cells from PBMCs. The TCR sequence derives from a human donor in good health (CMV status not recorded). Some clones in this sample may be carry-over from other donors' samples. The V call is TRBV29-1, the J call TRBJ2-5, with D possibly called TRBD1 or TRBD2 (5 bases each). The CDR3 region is CSVEDGRGAYQETQYF. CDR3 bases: TGCAGCGTTGAAGATGGGAGAGGGGCGTACCAAGAGACCCAGTACTTC.